The rows below give T cell receptor beta chains drawn from one sample of a study of T cells in tumors after PD-1 blockade. TCRdb keeps only in-frame clones here, not all; method: immunoSEQ multiplex PCR. Of just under 65,000 clones listed, roughly 70% were seen once; the top ten hold approximately 4.8%. The starting material was PBMCs, obtained after anti-PD-1 treatment. The receptors originated from a human donor with basal cell carcinoma. Both conserved end residues are part of each CDR3. Each record gives: J gene, clone size, CDR3 length, V gene, D gene, CDR3 protein, CDR3 DNA. The D gene is left open where the match is weak. For some rows the clone size is stated as once, few or many, or as a class when expanded; others skip it.

J: TRBJ2-3
size: NA
length: 13
V: TRBV10-3
D: NA
CDR3: CAISEPSTDTQYF
DNA: TGTGCCATCAGTGAACCTAGCACAGATACGCAGTATTTT

J: TRBJ1-4
size: few
length: 15
V: TRBV2
D: TRBD1
CDR3: CASNAGTGYNEKLFF
DNA: TGTGCCAGCAACGCCGGGACAGGTTATAATGAAAAACTGTTTTTT

J: TRBJ1-2
size: few
length: 11
V: TRBV5-4
D: NA
CDR3: CASSLVGYYTF
DNA: TGTGCCAGCAGCTTGGTGGGGTACTACACCTTC

J: TRBJ2-5
size: NA
length: 13
V: TRBV6-5
D: NA
CDR3: CASTETGKETQYF
DNA: TGTGCCAGCACCGAAACGGGAAAAGAGACCCAGTACTTC

J: TRBJ1-2
size: NA
length: 11
V: TRBV3-1/TRBV3-2
D: NA
CDR3: CASSQEDGYTF
DNA: TGTGCCAGCAGCCAAGAGGATGGCTACACCTTC

J: TRBJ2-3
size: NA
length: 14
V: TRBV24-1
D: NA
CDR3: CATSAEASTDTQYF
DNA: TGTGCCACCAGTGCTGAGGCTAGCACAGATACGCAGTATTTT

J: TRBJ1-6
size: NA
length: 15
V: TRBV7-9
D: NA
CDR3: CASSLREGDNSPLHF
DNA: TGTGCCAGCAGCTTAAGGGAGGGCGATAATTCACCCCTCCACTTT

J: TRBJ2-1
size: NA
length: 17
V: TRBV27
D: TRBD2
CDR3: CASSSLGWGGSYNEQFF
DNA: TGTGCCAGCAGTTCCCTCGGGTGGGGGGGCTCCTACAATGAGCAGTTCTTC

J: TRBJ2-3
size: NA
length: 16
V: TRBV25-1
D: NA
CDR3: CASSESNAVGTDTQYF
DNA: TGTGCCAGCAGTGAATCTAACGCTGTGGGGACAGATACGCAGTATTTT

J: TRBJ1-5
size: once
length: 15
V: TRBV2
D: NA
CDR3: CASNPGGGSNQPQHF
DNA: TGTGCCAGCAATCCGGGGGGCGGGAGCAATCAGCCCCAGCATTTT

J: TRBJ1-4
size: NA
length: 15
V: TRBV10-3
D: TRBD1
CDR3: CATAVATGEREKLFF
DNA: TGTGCCACGGCGGTTGCGACAGGGGAGAGGGAAAAACTGTTTTTT

J: TRBJ2-1
size: few
length: 14
V: TRBV24-1
D: TRBD1
CDR3: CATSDYRDSAEQFF
DNA: TGTGCCACCAGTGATTACAGGGACAGTGCTGAGCAGTTCTTC

J: TRBJ1-5
size: NA
length: 16
V: TRBV5-5
D: NA
CDR3: CASSLQGPYSNQPQHF
DNA: TGTGCCAGCAGCCTCCAGGGGCCGTATAGCAATCAGCCCCAGCATTTT

J: TRBJ2-3
size: NA
length: 13
V: TRBV30
D: NA
CDR3: CAWKGGPTDTQYF
DNA: TGTGCCTGGAAGGGGGGGCCAACAGATACGCAGTATTTT

J: TRBJ1-5
size: NA
length: 17
V: TRBV27
D: NA
CDR3: CASSPFGRGRENQPQHF
DNA: TGTGCCAGCAGTCCATTCGGTCGCGGACGGGAAAATCAGCCCCAGCATTTT

J: TRBJ1-5
size: few
length: 15
V: TRBV30
D: NA
CDR3: CAWSVRAGSNQPQHF
DNA: TGTGCCTGGAGTGTACGCGCAGGGTCAAATCAGCCCCAGCATTTT

J: TRBJ1-1
size: once
length: 15
V: TRBV7-8
D: NA
CDR3: CASSLAHRVNTEAFF
DNA: TGTGCCAGCAGCTTAGCGCACAGGGTGAACACTGAAGCTTTCTTT

J: TRBJ2-5
size: NA
length: 15
V: TRBV10-1
D: NA
CDR3: CASSERRGSVETQYF
DNA: TGCGCCAGCAGTGAGCGCCGGGGGAGCGTAGAGACCCAGTACTTC

J: TRBJ2-7
size: NA
length: 13
V: TRBV5-1
D: NA
CDR3: CASSYCTGYEQYF
DNA: TGCGCCAGCAGCTACTGTACAGGGTACGAGCAGTACTTC

J: TRBJ2-5
size: NA
length: 16
V: TRBV5-6
D: TRBD2
CDR3: CASSLAWRGDQETQYF
DNA: TGTGCCAGCAGCTTGGCCTGGCGGGGGGATCAAGAGACCCAGTACTTC

J: TRBJ2-2
size: once
length: 16
V: TRBV7-2
D: TRBD1
CDR3: CASTFRGPRNTGELFF
DNA: TGTGCCAGCACATTTAGGGGGCCCAGAAACACCGGGGAGCTGTTTTTT